This T cell receptor (beta chain) was found in a study of Ad26.COV2.S vaccination and SARS-CoV-2 variants. Across the whole study: The vaccine Ad26.COV2.S was put into the muscle once, or twice with 56 days between.

With respect to this clone: Other DNA sequences in this specimen translate into the identical CDR3.

Using immunoSEQ multiplex PCR, the repertoire was profiled, and TCRdb retains in-frame clones only, with some absent. Of about half a million clones listed, 89% are singletons. Treatment meaning: around 19 received Ad26.COV2.S at low or high dose, single or two shots; about 5 received placebo; per-sample allocation not given. Each sample was drawn 63 days after the first injection (of vaccine or placebo). The CDR3 length is 14 residues. V shed 6 bases and J shed 2 bases, with 13 bases lying between them. Germline loops: CDR1 KGHSH, CDR2 LQKENI. This sequence originates from a person aged 18-60 years who received the Ad26.COV2.S COVID-19 vaccine or a placebo. The material sequenced was peripheral blood, taken in a trial of Ad26.COV2.S vaccine versus placebo. The chain joins TRBV18 to TRBJ2-5; perhaps D is TRBD1 or TRBD2 (5 bases each). The CDR3 DNA reads TGTGCCAGCTCCTCGGGACGGACTCAAGAGACCCAGTACTTC. Protein sequence: CASSSGRTQETQYF.